These 18 T cell receptor beta chains originate from one sample sequenced in a study of OX40 agonist ivuxolimab in advanced cancers. The assay was immunoSEQ multiplex PCR, and TCRdb's table has in-frame clones only and misses some. Found here are some 30,000 clones, around nine tenths of them singletons; the top ten hold about 4.9%. Sequencing used CD4+ or CD8+ T cells sorted from blood, obtained in a trial of the OX40 agonist ivuxolimab. The receptor set was obtained from an adult with an advanced solid tumor such as melanoma, head and neck, liver or kidney cancer.

The rearrangement uses TRBV5-5 and TRBJ2-7, with 10 nucleotides matching TRBD1. With V trimmed by 4 bases and J by 2 bases, 9 bases remained unmatched. Germline CDR1 SGHKS, CDR2 YYEKEE (reference sequence). This CDR3 is built from 16 residues. As DNA, the CDR3 is TGTGCCAGCAGCCCCGCGGCCGGACAGGGGGCCTACGAGCAGTACTTC. It is translated as CASSPAAGQGAYEQYF.

The gene calls are TRBV6-5 and TRBJ1-2, with D possibly TRBD1 on 6 matching bases. V was clipped by 6 bases and J by 2 bases, with 13 bases between them. The CDR3 runs to 14 residues. Germline values: CDR1 MNHEY, CDR2 SVGAGI. CDR3 nucleotide sequence: TGTGCCAGCAGCCCTGGACAGATAAACTATGGCTACACCTTC. It codes for CASSPGQINYGYTF.

The rearrangement joins TRBV7-9 to TRBJ1-1, with a tentative D call TRBD1 (5 bases). CDR1 and CDR2 from the germline V gene are SEHNR and FQNEAQ (reference sequence). The V end was cut by 1 base, the J end by 0 bases, with 9 bases between. The CDR3 covers 15 residues. The CDR3 is CASSLVGDVNTEAFF. The CDR3, as DNA: TGTGCCAGCAGCTTAGTGGGGGATGTGAACACTGAAGCTTTCTTT.

V and J are TRBV7-9 and TRBJ2-5; either TRBD1 or TRBD2 may fit D (5 bases each). The CDR3 has 16 residues. Germline assignment: CDR1 SEHNR and CDR2 FQNEAQ (reference sequence). With 5 bases removed from V and 1 base from J, the gap between germline ends came to 17 bases. The CDR3 DNA follows: TGTGCCAGCAGCCCTCCCGGGACCAGATTCCAAGAGACCCAGTACTTC. Translated: CASSPPGTRFQETQYF. The whole variable domain, remainder taken from reference TRBV7-9 and TRBJ2-5, is DTGVSQNPRHKITKRGQNVTFRCDPISEHNRLYWYRQTLGQGPEFLTYFQNEAQLEKSRLLSDRFSAERPKGSFSTLEIQRTEQGDSAMYLCASSPPGTRFQETQYFGPGTRLLVL.

V usage is TRBV28 and J usage is TRBJ2-7; D may be TRBD1 or TRBD2 (7 bases each). Germline V gene lookup returns CDR1 MDHEN and CDR2 SYDVKM. Trimming took off 6 bases at V and 7 bases at J, with 16 bases between the two ends. The CDR3 totals 13 residues. Written as DNA, the CDR3 is TGTGCCAGCAGGAGACAGGGAGGGCGAGAGCAGTACGTC. It yields the protein CASRRQGGREQYV.

This chain connects TRBV30 to TRBJ2-7; 11 bases are shared with TRBD1. V shed 1 base and J 11 bases; nucleotides not matched to a gene: 13. This CDR3 contains 15 residues. CDR1 and CDR2 from the germline V gene are GTSNPN and SVGIG (reference sequence). The CDR3 spells CAWSGTGTGGILKYF. As DNA, the CDR3 is TGTGCCTGGAGTGGGACCGGGACAGGGGGTATTTTAAAGTACTTC. Full variable domain (rest looked up from reference TRBV30 and TRBJ2-7): SQTIHQWPATLVQPVGSPLSLECTVEGTSNPNLYWYRQAAGRGLQLLFYSVGIGQISSEVPQNLSASRPQDRQFILSSKKLLLSDSGFYLCAWSGTGTGGILKYFGPGTRLTVT.

In DNA form, the CDR3 reads TGTGCCAGCAGTTACTCTGGGGGATTCGAAGAAAAACTGTTTTTT. Translating gives CASSYSGGFEEKLFF. V is TRBV6-6 and J is TRBJ1-4; a possible D gene is TRBD1 (5 bases). The CDR3 is made up of 15 amino acids. The germline V gene has CDR1 MNHNY and CDR2 SVGAGI (reference sequence). Trimming took off 0 bases at V and 8 bases at J, with 13 bases between the two ends.

The chain couples TRBV30 to TRBJ1-1, with D unresolved. This CDR3 region has 17 residues. Germline CDR1 is GTSNPN and CDR2 is SVGIG (reference sequence). Trimming took 3 bases from V and 0 from J, leaving 20 bases between them. The CDR3 region has the DNA TGTGCCTGGAGGCCTGGACCGGGTCTACCATTGAACACTGAAGCTTTCTTT. Protein sequence: CAWRPGPGLPLNTEAFF. The full variable domain, completed using reference TRBV30 and TRBJ1-1, is SQTIHQWPATLVQPVGSPLSLECTVEGTSNPNLYWYRQAAGRGLQLLFYSVGIGQISSEVPQNLSASRPQDRQFILSSKKLLLSDSGFYLCAWRPGPGLPLNTEAFFGQGTRLTVV.

The chain uses TRBV11-2 and TRBJ2-1, with 8 bases matching TRBD2. Germline CDR1 and CDR2: SGHAT and FQNNGV. CDR3 size: 17 residues. Trimming cost V 3 bases and J 2 bases; bases outside gene matches: 9. The CDR3 DNA reads TGTGCCAGCAGCTTTGACGTACACGGGAGGGCCTACAATGAGCAGTTCTTC. Its translation: CASSFDVHGRAYNEQFF.

V gene TRBV6-5 combines with J gene TRBJ1-2; no clear D. CDR1 is MNHEY and CDR2 is SVGAGI in the germline V gene. The CDR3 totals 13 residues. The germline V and J ends were trimmed by 10 bases and 7 bases, with 19 bases remaining between them. CDR3 sequence: CATRGSWAGGYTF. For the CDR3, the DNA is TGTGCCACAAGAGGCAGCTGGGCGGGTGGCTACACCTTC.

The genes are TRBV15 and TRBJ1-2; a possible D gene is TRBD1 (5 bases). Trimming removed 8 bases from V and 5 bases from J, with 12 bases in between. Per the germline V gene, CDR1 is LNHNV and CDR2 is YYDKDF (reference sequence). The CDR3 is 12 residues long. CDR3 sequence reads: CATSPEGYGYTF. CDR3 nucleotides: TGTGCCACCTCTCCAGAGGGGTATGGCTACACCTTC.

CDR3 bases: TGTGCCAGCAGCCCACACTACTCACAGGGGGCAAATGAAAAACTGTTTTTT. Protein: CASSPHYSQGANEKLFF. The chain links TRBV28 to TRBJ1-4; 9 positions agree with TRBD1. The trim removed 6 bases at V and 5 bases at J, leaving 13 bases unmatched. There are 17 residues in the CDR3. The germline V gene encodes CDR1 MDHEN and CDR2 SYDVKM.

CDR3 in amino acids: CASSTLGTEKETQYF. The CDR3 coding sequence is TGTGCCAGCAGCACCCTCGGGACAGAAAAAGAGACCCAGTACTTC. The rearrangement joins TRBV7-9 to TRBJ2-5; TRBD1 aligns across 7 bases. The V gene's germline CDR1 is SEHNR and CDR2 FQNEAQ (reference sequence). This CDR3 has 15 amino acids. Trimming cost V 5 bases and J 3 bases; bases outside gene matches: 9.

This chain links TRBV6-5 with TRBJ1-5; no clear D gene. This CDR3 has 13 amino acids. With 4 bases removed from V and 6 bases from J, the gap between germline ends came to 10 bases. The germline gives CDR1 MNHEY, CDR2 SVGAGI. Here the CDR3 reads CASSSGFGQPQHF. Written as DNA, the CDR3 is TGTGCCAGCAGTTCCGGTTTCGGTCAGCCCCAGCATTTT.

The chain links TRBV28 to TRBJ1-2; tentatively, D is TRBD1 (5 bases). The V and J ends lost 1 base and 7 bases respectively, with 13 bases between them. Per the germline V gene, CDR1 is MDHEN and CDR2 is SYDVKM. This CDR3 has 14 residues. CDR3 protein: CASSLYNQGSGYTF. CDR3 sequence (DNA): TGTGCCAGCAGTTTATACAATCAGGGCAGTGGCTACACCTTC.

V is TRBV6-1 and J is TRBJ2-7, with TRBD2 identical over 10 bases. Trimming removed 2 bases from V and 1 base from J; junction bases left unmatched: 2. From germline, CDR1 is MNHNS and CDR2 SASEGT. The CDR3 totals 15 residues. Here the CDR3 DNA reads TGTGCCAGCAGTGAATGGACTAGCGGATCCTACGAGCAGTACTTC. Amino acid sequence: CASSEWTSGSYEQYF.

This sequence joins TRBV5-4 and TRBJ1-2, with 9 bases matching TRBD1. With 4 bases clipped from V and 10 bases from J, the junction kept 8 bases outside the gene matches. From germline, CDR1 is SGHNT and CDR2 YYREEE (reference sequence). The CDR3 spans 13 residues. CDR3 residues: CASSVGDRVSYTF. In DNA form, the CDR3 reads TGTGCCAGCAGCGTTGGGGACAGGGTATCCTACACCTTC.

The sample holds one count of this clone. CDR3 sequence: CASSRGQGANGYTF. In DNA, the CDR3 is TGTGCCAGCAGCAGGGGACAGGGGGCGAATGGCTACACCTTC. The chain uses TRBV13 and TRBJ1-2; 12 bases agree with TRBD1. Germline V CDR1 and CDR2: PRHDT, FYEKMQ (reference sequence). The V and J ends lost 5 bases and 6 bases, in that order; junction bases with no gene match: 4. The CDR3 contains 14 residues.